This T cell receptor (beta chain) derives from a study of blood T cell repertoires in COVID-19. For the study at large: Whether acute or convalescent, the COVID-19 samples came from the United States, Italy and Spain. In each case, the material was cDNA or gDNA derived from T cells, B-cell-depleted T cells, or PBMCs.

Libraries were prepared by immunoSEQ multiplex PCR; TCRdb keeps only in-frame clonotypes and omits some of them. The profile shows 140,000 to 150,000 clones, roughly 80% of them singletons. The germline CDR1 and CDR2 sequences are MNHEY and SVGAGI. The CDR3 is made up of 14 amino acids. The trim removed 2 bases at V and 3 bases at J, leaving 1 base unmatched. This chain uses TRBV6-5 with TRBJ1-1; 9 bases match TRBD1. The sample was peripheral blood. This receptor was taken from a human donor in a cohort sampled during active COVID-19. The CDR3: CASSYGQGYTEAFF. The CDR3 bases are TGTGCCAGCAGTTACGGACAGGGGTACACTGAAGCTTTCTTT.